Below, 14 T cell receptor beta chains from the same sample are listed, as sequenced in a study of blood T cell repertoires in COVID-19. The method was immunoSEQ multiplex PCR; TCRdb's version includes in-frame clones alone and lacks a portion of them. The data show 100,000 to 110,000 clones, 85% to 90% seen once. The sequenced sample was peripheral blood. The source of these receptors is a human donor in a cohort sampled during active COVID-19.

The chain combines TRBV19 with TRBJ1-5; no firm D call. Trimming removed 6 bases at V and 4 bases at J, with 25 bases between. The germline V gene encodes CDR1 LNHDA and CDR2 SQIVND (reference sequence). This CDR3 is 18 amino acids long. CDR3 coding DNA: TGTGCCAGTAGGCCCCGGGGAGGCCCACGGGTTGCAAATCAGCCCCAGCATTTT. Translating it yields CASRPRGGPRVANQPQHF.

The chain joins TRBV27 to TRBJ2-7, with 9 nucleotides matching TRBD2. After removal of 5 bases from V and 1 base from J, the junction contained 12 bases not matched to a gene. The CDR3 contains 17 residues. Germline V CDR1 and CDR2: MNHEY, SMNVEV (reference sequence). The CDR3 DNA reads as TGTGCCAGCAGTCTAAACCCTAGCGGGACTCAGTCCTACGAGCAGTACTTC. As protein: CASSLNPSGTQSYEQYF.

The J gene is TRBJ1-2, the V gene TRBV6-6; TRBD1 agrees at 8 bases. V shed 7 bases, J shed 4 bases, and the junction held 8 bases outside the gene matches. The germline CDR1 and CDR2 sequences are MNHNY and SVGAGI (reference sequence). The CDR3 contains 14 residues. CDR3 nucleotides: TGTGCCAGCACCGGACAGGGCCTAGGCTATGGCTACACCTTC. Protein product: CASTGQGLGYGYTF.

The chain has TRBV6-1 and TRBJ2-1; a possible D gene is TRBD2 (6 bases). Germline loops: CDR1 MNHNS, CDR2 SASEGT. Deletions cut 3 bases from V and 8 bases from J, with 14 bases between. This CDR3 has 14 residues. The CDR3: CASSEGLLLDEQFF. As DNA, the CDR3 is TGTGCCAGCAGTGAGGGACTCCTTTTGGATGAGCAGTTCTTC.

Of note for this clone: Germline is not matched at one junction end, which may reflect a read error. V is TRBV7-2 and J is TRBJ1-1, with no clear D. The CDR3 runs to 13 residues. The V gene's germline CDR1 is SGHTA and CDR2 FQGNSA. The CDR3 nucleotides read TGTGCCAGCAGGTTAGGAGGGAACACTGAAGCTTTCTTT. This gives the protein CASRLGGNTEAFF.

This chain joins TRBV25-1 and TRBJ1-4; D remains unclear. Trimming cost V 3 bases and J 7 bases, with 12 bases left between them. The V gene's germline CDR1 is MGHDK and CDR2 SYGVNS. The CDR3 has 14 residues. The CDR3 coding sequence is TGTGCCAGCAGTGAGGCGGGGAGTACTGAAAAACTGTTTTTT. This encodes CASSEAGSTEKLFF.

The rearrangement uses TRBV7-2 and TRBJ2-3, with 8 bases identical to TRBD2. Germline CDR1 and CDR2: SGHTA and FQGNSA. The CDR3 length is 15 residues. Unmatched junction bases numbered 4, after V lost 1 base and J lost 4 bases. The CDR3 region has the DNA TGTGCCAGCAGCTTAGGGGGGCGGGAGGCAGATACGCAGTATTTT. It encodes CASSLGGREADTQYF.

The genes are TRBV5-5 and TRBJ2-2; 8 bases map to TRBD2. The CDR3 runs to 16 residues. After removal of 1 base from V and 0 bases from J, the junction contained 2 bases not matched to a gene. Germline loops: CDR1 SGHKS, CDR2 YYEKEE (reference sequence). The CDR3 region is CASSLLAGTNTGELFF. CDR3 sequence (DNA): TGTGCCAGCAGCTTGTTAGCGGGGACGAACACCGGGGAGCTGTTTTTT.

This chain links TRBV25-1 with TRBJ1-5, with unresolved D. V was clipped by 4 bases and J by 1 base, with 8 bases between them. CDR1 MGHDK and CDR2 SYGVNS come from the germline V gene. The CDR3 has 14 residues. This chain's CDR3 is CASSAGQSNQPQHF. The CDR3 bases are TGTGCCAGCAGTGCGGGTCAGAGCAATCAGCCCCAGCATTTT.

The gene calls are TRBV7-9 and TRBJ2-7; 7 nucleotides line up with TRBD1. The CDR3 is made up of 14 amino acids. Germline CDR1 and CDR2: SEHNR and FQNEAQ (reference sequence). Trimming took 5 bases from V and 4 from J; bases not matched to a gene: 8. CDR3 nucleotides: TGTGCCAGCAGCACAACAGGGGTGGGGTACGAGCAGTACTTC. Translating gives CASSTTGVGYEQYF.

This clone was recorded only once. CDR3 residues: CASSQGGSSYEQYF. Here the CDR3 DNA reads TGCGCCAGCAGCCAAGGAGGTTCCTCCTACGAGCAGTACTTC. The V gene is TRBV4-3, the J gene TRBJ2-7; D gene ambiguous. CDR3 length: 14 amino acids. V was trimmed by 1 base and J by 0 bases, leaving 7 bases between them. CDR1 is LGHNA, CDR2 YSLEER, per germline.

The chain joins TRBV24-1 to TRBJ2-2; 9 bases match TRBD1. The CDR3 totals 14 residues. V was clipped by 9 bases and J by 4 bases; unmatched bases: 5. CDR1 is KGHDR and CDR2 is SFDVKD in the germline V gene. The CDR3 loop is CATAQGASTGELFF. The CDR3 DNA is TGTGCCACCGCACAGGGGGCTAGCACCGGGGAGCTGTTTTTT.

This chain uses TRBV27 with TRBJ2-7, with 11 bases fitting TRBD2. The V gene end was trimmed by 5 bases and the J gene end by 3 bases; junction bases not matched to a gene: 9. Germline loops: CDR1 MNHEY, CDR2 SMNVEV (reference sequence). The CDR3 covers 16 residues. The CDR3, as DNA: TGTGCCAGCAGTCCGCGACTAGCGGGGAGTTACTACGAGCAGTACTTC. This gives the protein CASSPRLAGSYYEQYF.

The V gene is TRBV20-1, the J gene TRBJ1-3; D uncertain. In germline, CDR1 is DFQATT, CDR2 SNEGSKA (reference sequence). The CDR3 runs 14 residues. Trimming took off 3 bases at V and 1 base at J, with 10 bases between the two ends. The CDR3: CSASPSGSGNTIYF. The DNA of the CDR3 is TGCAGTGCTAGTCCTTCGGGTTCTGGAAACACCATATATTTT.